Listed here are 13 T cell receptor beta chains from one sample, sequenced in a study of T cell repertoires in cytomegalovirus infection. Each CDR3 protein is one row after TCRdb ran MiXCR on the reads. The sample lists about 490,000 distinct CDR3 sequences, approximately 11% occurring once. Sequences were obtained from PBMCs. Every receptor here comes from a human donor in good health (CMV status not recorded). Some clones in this sample may be carry-over from other donors' samples.

This clonotype was recorded at least ten times. The chain links TRBV7-6 to TRBJ1-2, with a possible D match to TRBD1 (5 bases). This CDR3 has 13 amino acids. Germline CDR1 reads SGHVS; CDR2 reads FNYEAQ. V lost 1 base to trimming and J lost 8 bases, with 11 bases between them. CDR3 residues: CASSLDLGDGYTF. DNA of the CDR3: TGTGCCAGCAGCTTAGATTTAGGGGACGGCTACACCTTC. Variable domain in full (rest from reference TRBV7-6 and TRBJ1-2): GAGVSQSPRYKVTKRGQDVALRCDPISGHVSLYWYRQALGQGPEFLTYFNYEAQQDKSGLPNDRFSAERPEGSISTLTIQRTEQRDSAMYRCASSLDLGDGYTFGSGTRLTVV.

There are many counts of this clonotype. J is TRBJ2-4 and V is TRBV19, with 14 bases that match TRBD2. CDR3 size: 19 residues. With V trimmed by 5 bases and J by 1 base, 10 bases remained unmatched. CDR1 is LNHDA, CDR2 SQIVND, per germline (reference sequence). The CDR3 protein is CASSPRGLAGVSAKNIQYF. CDR3 DNA sequence: TGTGCCAGTAGTCCTCGGGGACTAGCGGGAGTGTCGGCCAAAAACATTCAGTACTTC.

This clonotype was seen repeatedly, ten times or more. J is TRBJ1-2 and V is TRBV10-3; D is perhaps TRBD1 (6 bases). Deletions cut 0 bases from V and 5 bases from J, with 10 bases between. From germline, CDR1 is ENHRY and CDR2 SYGVKD. This CDR3 comprises 14 residues. CDR3 nucleotides: TGTGCCATCAGTGAGTCCCGGGACAAATATGGCTACACCTTC. Translation gives CAISESRDKYGYTF.

The rearrangement links TRBV6-2 or TRBV6-3 to TRBJ1-1; unclear D gene. The CDR3 covers 16 residues. Per germline, CDR1 MNHEY and CDR2 SVGEGT. Trimming took off 2 bases at V and 8 bases at J, with 21 bases between the two ends. CDR3 amino acids: CASSYRPIEGRFEAFF. CDR3 sequence (DNA): TGTGCCAGCAGTTACCGTCCAATTGAGGGCAGATTCGAAGCTTTCTTT.

There are many counts of this clonotype. The chain carries TRBV2 and TRBJ2-1; 8 nucleotides agree with TRBD2. Looked up from germline, CDR1 is SNHLY and CDR2 is FYNNEI. This CDR3 has 15 amino acids. Trimming cost V 3 bases and J 6 bases; bases outside gene matches: 7. The CDR3 DNA reads TGTGCCAGCAGTGATAGGACTAGCATAGGCAATGAGCAGTTCTTC. This codes for CASSDRTSIGNEQFF.

At least ten counts were recorded for this clonotype. V usage is TRBV6-5 and J usage is TRBJ1-2; 9 bases are shared with TRBD1. V lost 0 bases and J lost 3; bases outside the gene matches: 2. Germline V gene sequence: CDR1 MNHEY, CDR2 SVGAGI. The CDR3 is 15 amino acids. The CDR3 DNA follows: TGTGCCAGCAGTTACTCCGGGACAGGGCACTATGGCTACACCTTC. Translation gives CASSYSGTGHYGYTF.

This clonotype occurred many times. The rearrangement links TRBV7-3 to TRBJ2-5; D is possibly TRBD1 or TRBD2 (6 bases each). Germline V gene sequence: CDR1 SGHTA, CDR2 FQGTGA. The CDR3 contains 15 residues. V was pared by 5 bases and J by 4 bases, with 17 bases between. CDR3 sequence: CASSPTGAKGETQYF. Written as DNA, the CDR3 is TGTGCCAGCAGCCCGACGGGGGCAAAAGGAGAGACCCAGTACTTC.

This clonotype was picked up a small number of times. This sequence joins TRBV4-1 and TRBJ2-2; no reliable D call. The V end was cut by 0 bases, the J end by 5 bases, with 10 bases between. CDR1 and CDR2 from the germline V gene are MGHRA and YSYEKL. The CDR3 runs to 15 residues. The DNA of the CDR3 is TGCGCCAGCAGCCAAGATCCCCTTGGGACCGGGGAGCTGTTTTTT. This gives the protein CASSQDPLGTGELFF.

This clonotype was seen repeatedly, ten times or more. The V call is TRBV7-8, the J call TRBJ2-5, with TRBD2 identical over 8 bases. CDR3 length: 17 residues. Trimming at V came to 0 bases and at J to 4 bases, leaving 10 bases not matched to a gene. CDR1 and CDR2 (germline): SGHVS, FQNEAQ. The CDR3 DNA reads as TGTGCCAGCAGCTTAGCGACCCTAGCGGGCCCAGGAGAGACCCAGTACTTC. Translating it yields CASSLATLAGPGETQYF.

This clonotype came up many times. This chain joins TRBV24-1 and TRBJ2-2; D is possibly TRBD1 or TRBD2 (5 bases each). This CDR3 region has 16 residues. The germline gives CDR1 KGHDR, CDR2 SFDVKD. The V and J ends lost 3 bases and 0 bases respectively, with 10 bases between them. The CDR3 DNA reads TGTGCCACCAGTGATCTCCAGGGACCGAACACCGGGGAGCTGTTTTTT. It translates to CATSDLQGPNTGELFF.

The gene calls are TRBV29-1 and TRBJ2-5; tentative D call: TRBD2 (7 bases). Germline V gene lookup returns CDR1 SQVTM and CDR2 ANQGSEA. The CDR3 is 14 residues long. Between the trimmed V and J ends, which lost 0 bases and 6 bases, there was a span of 14 bases. The CDR3 protein is CSVEDWGGAQTQYF. The CDR3 DNA follows: TGCAGCGTTGAAGATTGGGGGGGCGCGCAGACCCAGTACTTC. Complete variable domain (other parts from reference TRBV29-1 and TRBJ2-5): SAVISQKPSRDICQRGTSLTIQCQVDSQVTMMFWYRQQPGQSLTLIATANQGSEATYESGFVIDKFPISRPNLTFSTLTVSNMSPEDSSIYLCSVEDWGGAQTQYFGPGTRLLVL.

This clonotype was recorded many times. The rearrangement links TRBV20-1 to TRBJ2-5, with D unclear. This CDR3 has 12 residues. With 4 bases removed from V and 5 bases from J, the gap between germline ends came to 11 bases. The germline CDR1 and CDR2 sequences are DFQATT and SNEGSKA (reference sequence). CDR3 sequence: CSATYLSETQYF. As DNA, the CDR3 is TGCAGTGCTACCTATTTATCGGAGACCCAGTACTTC.

This clonotype was recorded many times. The rearrangement links TRBV28 to TRBJ2-7; 7 nucleotides match TRBD2. The J segment lost 2 bases and the V segment lost 3 bases, leaving 7 bases of the junction unmatched. This CDR3 has 15 amino acids. Germline values: CDR1 MDHEN, CDR2 SYDVKM. The CDR3 coding sequence is TGTGCCAGCAGTTTCGTAGCGGGCCTGACCTACGAGCAGTACTTC. Amino acids: CASSFVAGLTYEQYF.